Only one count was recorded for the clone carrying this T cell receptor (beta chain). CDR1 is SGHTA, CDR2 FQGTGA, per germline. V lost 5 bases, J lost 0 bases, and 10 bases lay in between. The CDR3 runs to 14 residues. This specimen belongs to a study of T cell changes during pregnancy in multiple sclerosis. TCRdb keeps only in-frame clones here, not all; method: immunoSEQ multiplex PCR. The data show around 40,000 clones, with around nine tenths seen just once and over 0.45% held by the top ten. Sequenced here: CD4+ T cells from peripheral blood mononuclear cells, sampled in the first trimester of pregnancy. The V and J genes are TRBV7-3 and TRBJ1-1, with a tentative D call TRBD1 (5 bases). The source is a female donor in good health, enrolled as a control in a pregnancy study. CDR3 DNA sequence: TGTGCCAGCAGCGAGACAGCAATGAACACTGAAGCTTTCTTT. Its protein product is CASSETAMNTEAFF.